This TCR beta chain emerged from a study of T cells after yellow fever vaccination. Study as a whole: It was SMART-Seq v4 Ultra Low Input that prepared the fractions with low cell numbers. Study-wide results and caveats: CD4 and CD8 compartments shared a small share of clonotypes. Reappearance after the booster was seen for most primary-vaccination clones, at 96% CD4 and 85% to 90% CD8. By day 5 rather than day 15, the secondary response had peaked, though it was weaker.

Germline V gene lookup returns CDR1 MNHEY and CDR2 SVGAGI. The ends were cut back, 4 bases at V and 8 bases at J, with 7 bases in the middle. This CDR3 is built from 11 residues. MiXCR, run by TCRdb on the 5' RACE reads, gives a single entry per CDR3 protein. The sample lists 150,000 to 200,000 distinct CDR3 sequences, about 6.2% occurring once. Many counts were recorded for this clonotype. Antigen unknown. The chain employs TRBV6-5 and TRBJ2-3; no firm D call. The sequence was collected from a man between 18 and 35 years old who received the YFV17D yellow fever vaccine. Sequenced here: CD4+ T cells sorted from PBMCs, sampled on the day of the first yellow fever vaccination. In DNA, the CDR3 is TGTGCCAGCAGTTCTTGGCGTACGCAGTATTTT. It codes for CASSSWRTQYF.